This TCR beta chain is drawn from a study of ipilimumab plus nivolumab after autologous stem cell transplantation. In the study overall: DLBCL patients had primary refractory or relapsed disease.

The V gene end was trimmed by 0 bases and the J gene end by 3 bases; junction bases not matched to a gene: 6. The CDR3 has 16 amino acids. CDR1 is SGHKS, CDR2 YYEKEE, per germline (reference sequence). Sequencing was performed with immunoSEQ multiplex PCR; in TCRdb, only in-frame clones are kept and a portion is missing. The sample holds roughly 86,000 clones, about 83% seen once. Starting 14 to 28 days after autologous transplant, ipilimumab 1 mg/kg was given. This TCR derives from a male donor with diffuse large B-cell lymphoma. Sequences were derived from PBMCs, sampled in a trial of ipilimumab plus nivolumab as post-transplant consolidation. The V gene is TRBV5-5, the J gene TRBJ1-5; 7 bases line up with TRBD1. CDR3 residues: CASSLAGGRVNQPQHF. The CDR3 coding sequence is TGTGCCAGCAGCTTGGCAGGGGGTAGGGTCAATCAGCCCCAGCATTTT.